This entry lists 7 T cell receptor beta chains sequenced from one sample in a study of blood T cells in healthy people across ages. It was with a sample-barcoded 5' primer and a J-beta primer mix that a second PCR of about 6 to 12 cycles was run. TCRdb redid the calling of the 5' RACE reads with MiXCR, one entry per CDR3 protein. The sample shows around 800,000 distinct CDR3 sequences, more than 25% of them seen only once. These records were also assigned to another study, of T cells of mothers and their children.

The sequencing input was blood. The receptor set was obtained from a boy aged 5-17 years in good health.

Ten or more counts support this clonotype. V is TRBV3-1 and J is TRBJ2-5; the D is unclear. V was cut by 5 bases and J by 4 bases, with 14 bases left in between. The CDR3 has 14 amino acids. Per the germline V gene, CDR1 is LGHDT and CDR2 is YNNKEL (reference sequence). CDR3 loop: CASSFHDSRETQYF. DNA of the CDR3: TGTGCCAGCAGCTTCCATGATTCGAGAGAGACCCAGTACTTC.

A few counts support this clonotype. The junction does not match germline at one end; this may be a read error. The V and J genes are TRBV28 and TRBJ2-1; D not resolved. Germline CDR1 and CDR2: MDHEN and SYDVKM. This CDR3 is 11 amino acids long. Written as DNA, the CDR3 is TGTGCAAGCAGTTCCCGGCATGAGCAGTTCTTC. Amino acids: CASSSRHEQFF.

In its sample, this clonotype was seen a few times. CDR3 bases: TGCAGCGTTGCGGGACCGATCTACGAGCAGTACTTC. This gives the protein CSVAGPIYEQYF. V usage is TRBV29-1 and J usage is TRBJ2-7; TRBD1 or TRBD2 may be the D gene (5 bases each). Germline assignment: CDR1 SQVTM and CDR2 ANQGSEA. V was cut by 4 bases and J by 3 bases, with 10 bases left in between. The CDR3 spans 12 residues.

The rearrangement uses TRBV6-1 and TRBJ2-1; 7 nucleotides align to TRBD2. Germline V gives CDR1 MNHNS, CDR2 SASEGT. The V and J ends lost 6 bases and 0 bases, in that order; junction bases with no gene match: 23. The CDR3 runs 21 residues. CDR3 sequence reads: CASRNPLKTSRGYSSYNEQFF. The CDR3 DNA follows: TGTGCCAGCAGGAATCCCCTTAAGACTAGCCGGGGGTATTCCTCCTACAATGAGCAGTTCTTC.

The chain uses TRBV20-1 and TRBJ2-7, with a tentative D call TRBD2 (6 bases). The germline V and J ends were trimmed by 1 base and 5 bases, with 21 bases remaining between them. Germline V lookup: CDR1 DFQATT, CDR2 SNEGSKA (reference sequence). The CDR3 is 16 amino acids. The CDR3 sequence: CSARGPAGPGADEQYF. The DNA for the CDR3 is TGCAGTGCTAGAGGTCCAGCGGGCCCCGGTGCCGACGAGCAGTACTTC.

A few counts support this clonotype. V usage is TRBV2 and J usage is TRBJ2-7; D tentatively fits TRBD1 or TRBD2 (5 bases each). V was shortened by 4 bases and J by 2 bases, with 18 bases between the two germline ends. This CDR3 spans 16 amino acids. Germline V gene sequence: CDR1 SNHLY, CDR2 FYNNEI. CDR3 loop: CASSAAGTSAPYEQYF. The CDR3 DNA sequence: TGTGCCAGCAGTGCCGCAGGGACCTCCGCTCCCTACGAGCAGTACTTC. The complete variable domain, with remaining parts taken from reference TRBV2 and TRBJ2-7, reads EPEVTQTPSHQVTQMGQEVILRCVPISNHLYFYWYRQILGQKVEFLVSFYNNEISEKSEIFDDQFSVERPDGSNFTLKIRSTKLEDSAMYFCASSAAGTSAPYEQYFGPGTRLTVT.

This clonotype has a handful of counts. The junction departs from the called germline gene at one end, perhaps through a read error. The V gene is TRBV2, the J gene TRBJ1-2, with D uncertain. Germline V lookup: CDR1 SNHLY, CDR2 FYNNEI. This CDR3 comprises 13 residues. The CDR3 bases are TGTGCCAGCAGTGCAATCGTTAACTATGGCTACGCCTTC. Translated, it gives CASSAIVNYGYAF.